This T cell receptor beta chain originates from a study of T-cell memory formation after mild COVID-19. In the study overall: Clusters were largely donor specific.

Points on this clonotype: The antigen is unknown.

The study's findings and limits: Clones shrinking between day 15 and 85 showed a balanced CD4/CD8 split, and those that grew later tilted toward CD4+.

The CDR3 covers 17 residues. The V and J ends lost 1 base and 5 bases respectively, with 20 bases between them. Germline loops: CDR1 LNHNV, CDR2 YYDKDF (reference sequence). Sample barcodes and UMIs were carried by the TCR alpha and TCR beta cDNA libraries that 5'RACE generated with constant-segment primers. One entry per CDR3 protein, called by TCRdb with MiXCR from the 5' RACE reads. The repertoire includes about 160,000 distinct CDR3 sequences, around a third of them detected once, and around 13% sits in the top ten. The source is an adult woman who had mild COVID-19 (a few samples of this study predate the infection). Cell type and time point are not known. The J gene is TRBJ1-1, the V gene TRBV15, with D perhaps TRBD1 (5 bases). The specimen was PBMCs or a T cell subset sorted from them (not recorded which). CDR3 residues: CATSRVPRRGIATEAFF. The CDR3 DNA follows: TGTGCCACCAGCAGAGTCCCGCGCCGGGGGATCGCGACTGAAGCTTTCTTT.